A single sample gave rise to the 12 T cell receptor beta chains below, sequenced in a study of T cell responses to AZD1222 COVID-19 vaccine. Measured with immunoSEQ multiplex PCR; TCRdb has only the in-frame clones, and not every one. The sample has roughly 70,000 clones, less than 90% seen once. Source: peripheral blood, taken on day 0 of AZD1222 vaccination. These receptors were obtained from an adult in good health.

This clone was detected only once. This chain joins TRBV11-1 and TRBJ1-1; D perhaps matches TRBD1 (5 bases). Trimming left V 1 base short and J 5 bases short, with 17 bases between. CDR1 and CDR2 (germline): SGHAT, FQDESV (reference sequence). This CDR3 has 16 residues. DNA of the CDR3: TGTGCCAGCAGCTTAGACCGGCTAAGGGGAGGAACTGAAGCTTTCTTT. This encodes CASSLDRLRGGTEAFF.

This rearrangement joins TRBV6-1 to TRBJ2-1; D unresolved. V was shortened by 0 bases and J by 6 bases, with 9 bases between the two germline ends. Germline V CDR1 and CDR2: MNHNS, SASEGT. The CDR3 sequence is 14 residues long. The CDR3 DNA reads as TGTGCCAGCAGTGAAGCTTGGGGTCCCAATGAGCAGTTCTTC. The encoded protein is CASSEAWGPNEQFF.

This clone came up a few times. The chain links TRBV12-3 or TRBV12-4 to TRBJ2-4, with TRBD2 identical over 9 bases. This CDR3 is 13 amino acids long. V shed 10 bases and J 9 bases; nucleotides not matched to a gene: 10. Here the CDR3 reads CATGRGGHGIQYF. The CDR3 DNA is TGTGCCACCGGGCGGGGGGGCCATGGCATTCAGTACTTC.

The V and J genes are TRBV2 and TRBJ2-1; TRBD2 aligns across 13 bases. This CDR3 spans 17 amino acids. The J segment lost 7 bases and the V segment lost 7 bases, leaving 13 bases of the junction unmatched. In germline, CDR1 is SNHLY, CDR2 FYNNEI. CDR3 nucleotide sequence: TGTGCCAGCATAAGGACTAGCGGGAGTTCGGGGTGGAATGAGCAGTTCTTC. Amino acid sequence: CASIRTSGSSGWNEQFF.

The genes are TRBV3-1 (or the pseudogene TRBV3-2) and TRBJ2-2; D not resolved. Trimming took 2 bases from V and 7 from J, leaving 8 bases between them. This CDR3 is built from 13 residues. Germline V lookup: CDR1 LGHDT, CDR2 YNNKEL (reference sequence). The CDR3 spells CASSQILGGELFF. DNA for the CDR3: TGTGCCAGCAGCCAAATCTTGGGCGGGGAGCTGTTTTTT.

The chain has TRBV4-3 and TRBJ2-7, with D unclear. The CDR3 length is 16 residues. The germline V and J ends were trimmed by 0 bases and 0 bases, with 12 bases remaining between them. Per germline, CDR1 LGHNA and CDR2 YSLEER. CDR3 in amino acids: CASSQDETPFSYEQYF. In DNA form, the CDR3 reads TGCGCCAGCAGCCAAGACGAGACACCTTTCTCCTACGAGCAGTACTTC.

This clone was seen a handful of times. The CDR3 protein is CASSTEQYF. The CDR3 DNA reads as TGTGCCAGCAGCACCGAGCAGTACTTC. The chain uses TRBV21-1 and TRBJ2-7. TRBV21-1 is a pseudogene segment. The CDR3 spans 9 residues.

V is TRBV19 and J is TRBJ1-4; D is unresolved. Trimming pared 1 base from V and 0 bases from J, leaving 12 bases between. CDR3 size: 17 residues. From germline, CDR1 is LNHDA and CDR2 SQIVND (reference sequence). CDR3 nucleotide sequence: TGTGCCAGTAGTATAGTGGCAGACCCGTCAACTAATGAAAAACTGTTTTTT. It codes for CASSIVADPSTNEKLFF.

J is TRBJ2-7 and V is TRBV28; no clear D. This CDR3 has 13 residues. CDR1 MDHEN and CDR2 SYDVKM come from the germline V gene. V was clipped by 7 bases and J by 6 bases, with 16 bases between them. The CDR3 is CASIPPGRSEQYF. For the CDR3, the DNA is TGTGCCAGCATCCCCCCCGGCCGGTCCGAGCAGTACTTC.

The chain joins TRBV28 to TRBJ1-5; tentatively, D is TRBD1 (5 bases). Trimming stripped 8 bases from V and 0 bases from J, with 11 bases between. Per the germline V gene, CDR1 is MDHEN and CDR2 is SYDVKM. This CDR3 comprises 14 residues. The CDR3 coding sequence is TGTGCCAGCGTAACAGGTTATAGCAATCAGCCCCAGCATTTT. Translating it yields CASVTGYSNQPQHF. Full variable domain (missing parts from reference TRBV28 and TRBJ1-5): DVKVTQSSRYLVKRTGEKVFLECVQDMDHENMFWYRQDPGLGLRLIYFSYDVKMKEKGDIPEGYSVSREKKERFSLILESASTNQTSMYLCASVTGYSNQPQHFGDGTRLSIL.

This chain joins TRBV20-1 and TRBJ1-1; 10 bases line up with TRBD1. Germline-derived CDR1 and CDR2 are DFQATT and SNEGSKA (reference sequence). CDR3 length: 17 residues. The J segment lost 0 bases and the V segment lost 3 bases, leaving 10 bases of the junction unmatched. This CDR3 reads CSASGTGTGALNTEAFF. CDR3 in DNA: TGCAGTGCTAGTGGGACTGGGACAGGGGCGTTGAACACTGAAGCTTTCTTT.

The chain uses TRBV5-1 and TRBJ1-3; perhaps TRBD1 as D (5 bases). The ends were cut back, 3 bases at V and 6 bases at J, with 16 bases in the middle. The germline CDR1 and CDR2 sequences are SGHRS and YFSETQ. There are 15 residues in the CDR3. The CDR3 nucleotides are TGCGCCAGCAGCTCCTCCGGGGCGGCTTTAAACACCATATATTTT. Translating it yields CASSSSGAALNTIYF.